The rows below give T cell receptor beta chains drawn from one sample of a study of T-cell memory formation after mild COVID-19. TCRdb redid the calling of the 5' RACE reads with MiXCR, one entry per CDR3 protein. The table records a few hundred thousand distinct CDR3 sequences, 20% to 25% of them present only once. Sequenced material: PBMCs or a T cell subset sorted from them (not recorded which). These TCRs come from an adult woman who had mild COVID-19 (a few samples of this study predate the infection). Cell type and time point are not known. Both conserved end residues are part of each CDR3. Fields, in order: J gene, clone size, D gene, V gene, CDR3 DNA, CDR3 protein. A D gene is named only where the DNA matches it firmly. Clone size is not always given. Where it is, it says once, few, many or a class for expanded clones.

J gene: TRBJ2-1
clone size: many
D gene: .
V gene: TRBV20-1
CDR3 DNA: TGCAGTGCTAGCGGGGGGCCGGTTTGGGAGGAGCAGTTCTTC
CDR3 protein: CSASGGPVWEEQFF

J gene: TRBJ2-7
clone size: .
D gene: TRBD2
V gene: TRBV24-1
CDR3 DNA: TGTGCCACCAGTTCCGGGAGGGGTTTAGCCTACGAGCAGTACTTC
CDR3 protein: CATSSGRGLAYEQYF

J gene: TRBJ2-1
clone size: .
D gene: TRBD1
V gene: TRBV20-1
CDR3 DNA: TGCAGTGCTAGGGCCCCGGGACAGGCCAACTACAATGAGCAGTTCTTC
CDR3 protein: CSARAPGQANYNEQFF

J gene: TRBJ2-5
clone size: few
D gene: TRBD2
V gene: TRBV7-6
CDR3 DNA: TGTGCCAGCGGATTGGAAGGCGGGAGGGCCGGGAAAGAGACCCAGTACTTC
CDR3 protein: CASGLEGGRAGKETQYF

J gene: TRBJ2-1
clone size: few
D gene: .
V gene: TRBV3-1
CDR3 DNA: TGTGCCAGCAGCCAAGATTTCACAGGGTTGAAGAATGAGCAGTTCTTC
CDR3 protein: CASSQDFTGLKNEQFF

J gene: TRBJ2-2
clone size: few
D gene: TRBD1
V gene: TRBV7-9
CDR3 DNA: TGTGCCAGCAGCCATACCCTAACCGGGACAGGGGACGATCCGGGACGGACCGGGGAGCTGTTTTTT
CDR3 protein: CASSHTLTGTGDDPGRTGELFF

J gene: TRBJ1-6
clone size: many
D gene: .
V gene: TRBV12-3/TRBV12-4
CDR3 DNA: TGTGCCAGCAGTTTGACTTTCAATTCACCCCTCCACTTT
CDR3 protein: CASSLTFNSPLHF

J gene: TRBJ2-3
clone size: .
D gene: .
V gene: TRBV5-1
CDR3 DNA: TGCGCCAGCACTTTGTCGGGATCTGGATACACAGATACGCAGTATTTT
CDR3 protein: CASTLSGSGYTDTQYF

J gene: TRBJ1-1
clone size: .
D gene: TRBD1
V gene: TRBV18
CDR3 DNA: TGTGCCAGCTCACCAAGCACAGGGGACCTGAGCCCTGAAGCTTTCTTT
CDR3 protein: CASSPSTGDLSPEAFF

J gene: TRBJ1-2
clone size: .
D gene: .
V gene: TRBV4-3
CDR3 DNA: TGCGCCAGCAGCCGCGGAAAGGGCTGGGGCTACACCTTC
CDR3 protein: CASSRGKGWGYTF

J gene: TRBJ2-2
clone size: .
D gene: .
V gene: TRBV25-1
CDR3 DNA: TGTGCCAGCAGAGACCTCCCAGCCGGGGAGCTGTTTTTT
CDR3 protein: CASRDLPAGELFF

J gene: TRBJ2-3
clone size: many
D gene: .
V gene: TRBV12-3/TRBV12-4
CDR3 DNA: TGTGCCAGCAGACCTCAAACCTATCCGTTCTTTAGTCTGGACACAGATACGCAGTATTTT
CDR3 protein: CASRPQTYPFFSLDTDTQYF

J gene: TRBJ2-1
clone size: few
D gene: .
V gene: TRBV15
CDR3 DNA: TGTGCCACCAGCAGAGATTCCGGGGCGAACTACAATGAGCAGTTCTTC
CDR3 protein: CATSRDSGANYNEQFF

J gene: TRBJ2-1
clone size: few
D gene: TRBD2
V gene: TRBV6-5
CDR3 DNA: TGTGCCAGCAGCCTTACTAGCGGGAGTAGGGGTGAGCAGTTCTTC
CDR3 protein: CASSLTSGSRGEQFF

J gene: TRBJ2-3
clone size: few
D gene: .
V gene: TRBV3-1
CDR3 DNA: TGTGCCAGCAGCCCCGACGGATCAATTACTAGCACAGATACGCAGTATTTT
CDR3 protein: CASSPDGSITSTDTQYF

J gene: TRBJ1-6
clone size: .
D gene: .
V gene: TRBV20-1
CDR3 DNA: TGCAGTGCTAGGAGGTCAAATTCACCCCTCCACTTT
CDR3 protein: CSARRSNSPLHF

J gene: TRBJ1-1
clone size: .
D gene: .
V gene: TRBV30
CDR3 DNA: TGTGCCTGGAGTGTAACGGCGAACACTGAAGCTTTCTTT
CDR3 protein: CAWSVTANTEAFF

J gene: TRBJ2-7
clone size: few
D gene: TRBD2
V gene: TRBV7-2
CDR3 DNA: TGTGCCAGCAGCCCCTCCCCTCGCGGGAGTAACTCCTACGAGCAGTACTTC
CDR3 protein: CASSPSPRGSNSYEQYF

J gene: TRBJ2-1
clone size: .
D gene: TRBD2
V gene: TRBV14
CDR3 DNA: TGTGCCAGCAGCCAAACTATAGCGGGAGTGAAGCTGGGTGAGCAGTTCTTC
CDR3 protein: CASSQTIAGVKLGEQFF

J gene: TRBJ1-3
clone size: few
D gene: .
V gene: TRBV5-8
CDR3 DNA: TGTGCCAGCAGGGAGGGAAAAAATTTT
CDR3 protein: CASREGKNF

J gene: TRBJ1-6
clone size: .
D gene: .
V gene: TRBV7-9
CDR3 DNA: TGTGCCAGCAGCCCTAGGGGAAATTATAATTCACCCCTCCACTTT
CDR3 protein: CASSPRGNYNSPLHF

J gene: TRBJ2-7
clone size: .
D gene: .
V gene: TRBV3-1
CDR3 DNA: TGTGCCAGCAGCCAAGCGTTGGACCCTAGATACGAGCAGTACTTC
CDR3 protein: CASSQALDPRYEQYF